This T cell receptor beta chain originates from a study of human T cells and chemical hapten exposure. About the study: Patients were mainly female, each with alopecia areata, totalis or universalis.

General observations from the study: In comparison with controls, expanded TCRs gave rise to a significantly larger number of large CDR3 similarity clusters. There was no change with DPC sensitization in TCRs above 1 in 1000 frequency. Alopecia affecting every donor means their immune response may not match healthy people's.

TCRdb processed the RACE reads anew with MiXCR; each CDR3 protein has one entry. The sample lists under 450,000 distinct CDR3 sequences; approximately 4.4% were seen once. The germline gives CDR1 DFQATT, CDR2 SNEGSKA (reference sequence). There are 19 residues in the CDR3. The V gene lost 1 base and the J gene lost 0 bases, with 22 bases spanning the gap. A remark on this clonotype: Its antigen is not identified.

Specified time point: patch test 1, 2 weeks after DPC sensitization. Treatment specified: therapeutic diphenylcyclopropenone sensitization with weekly scalp DPC. The chain recombines TRBV20-1 with TRBJ1-3, with TRBD1 as a possible D gene (6 bases). Sequenced material: whole blood, taken in connection with sensitization to the hapten diphenylcyclopropenone (DPC). The TCR was taken from a woman aged 45 to 65 with alopecia areata. Some clones in this sample may be carry-over from other donors' samples. The CDR3 sequence: CSARALDSFRTPSGNTIYF. The CDR3 DNA reads TGCAGTGCTAGAGCCTTGGACAGCTTCAGAACCCCCTCTGGAAACACCATATATTTT.